These 22 T cell receptor beta chains were all obtained from the same sample, sequenced in a study of CD4 and CD8 cells across lung adenocarcinoma regions. TCRdb re-analysed the PCR reads in MiXCR, keeping a single row per CDR3 protein. Seen here are 7,500 or so distinct CDR3 sequences, about half observed once, and the top ten hold around 97%. The sequenced material came from CD8+ T cells from the center of a lung tumor. The receptors here all came from a male donor with lung adenocarcinoma. The CD4 and CD8 labels of this study may be unreliable.

The chain has TRBV10-2 and TRBJ1-3, with D perhaps TRBD1 (5 bases). CDR1 is WSHSY and CDR2 is SAAADI in the germline V gene. The CDR3 length is 13 residues. Trimming shortened V by 7 bases and J by 8 bases, and 15 bases separated the two germline ends. CDR3 sequence: CASKGQYADTIYF. The CDR3 coding sequence is TGCGCCAGCAAGGGGCAGTACGCCGACACCATATATTTT.

The gene calls are TRBV10-1 and TRBJ2-5; 9 nucleotides agree with TRBD2. With 4 bases clipped from V and 3 bases from J, the junction kept 3 bases outside the gene matches. Germline V CDR1 and CDR2: WNHNN, SYGVQD (reference sequence). CDR3 length: 14 residues. The DNA of the CDR3 is TGCGCCAGCAGTGGCGGGAGGGCCGAAGAGACCCAGTACTTC. Its translation: CASSGGRAEETQYF.

This clonotype came up many times. The V call is TRBV3-1, the J call TRBJ2-5; D is ambiguous. Germline V lookup: CDR1 LGHDT, CDR2 YNNKEL (reference sequence). The CDR3 is 12 amino acids. The V and J ends lost 0 bases and 7 bases respectively, with 6 bases between them. The CDR3 loop is CASSQDRVTQYF. The CDR3 DNA sequence: TGTGCCAGCAGCCAAGATAGGGTGACCCAGTACTTC.

V and J are TRBV10-1 and TRBJ2-1; 8 positions agree with TRBD2. Near its end, the DNA agrees better with TRBJ2-7, so the J call may be wrong. CDR1 WNHNN and CDR2 SYGVQD come from the germline V gene (reference sequence). The CDR3 runs 13 residues. The CDR3 region has the DNA TGCGCCACGCAGACTAGCGTGACCTACGAGCAGTACTTC. Translated, it gives CATQTSVTYEQYF.

CDR3 protein: CASSSAGSGVQETQYF. Written as DNA, the CDR3 is TGTGCCAGCAGTTCCGCCGGGAGCGGGGTCCAAGAGACCCAGTACTTC. V is TRBV27 and J is TRBJ2-5, with 7 positions matching TRBD2. V shed 4 bases, J shed 1 base, and the junction held 9 bases outside the gene matches. Germline V gives CDR1 MNHEY, CDR2 SMNVEV (reference sequence). This CDR3 region has 16 residues.

As for this clonotype: At one boundary the junction diverges from the germline segment, which might be a read error. This chain joins TRBV14 and TRBJ2-5, with D possibly being TRBD2 (6 bases). The CDR3 extends over 16 amino acids. Germline V gene sequence: CDR1 SGHDN, CDR2 FVKESK. The CDR3 loop is CASREGGGGDPETQYF. The CDR3 coding sequence is TGTGCCAGCAGGGAGGGCGGAGGCGGAGACCCAGAGACGCAGTACTTC.

V usage is TRBV6-1 and J usage is TRBJ2-7, with D maybe TRBD1 (5 bases). This CDR3 region has 14 residues. Trimming cost V 3 bases and J 0 bases, with 9 bases left between them. Germline CDR1 and CDR2: MNHNS and SASEGT. The CDR3 here is CASSESQGSYEQYF. Written as DNA, the CDR3 is TGTGCCAGCAGTGAGAGCCAGGGCTCCTACGAGCAGTACTTC.

The chain uses TRBV6-4 and TRBJ2-4; a possible D gene is TRBD1 (5 bases). CDR3 size: 13 residues. Trimming took off 9 bases at V and 13 bases at J, with 22 bases between the two ends. Looked up from germline, CDR1 is MRHNA and CDR2 is SNTAGT. DNA for the CDR3: TGTGCCAGGGGGCTGCGAGCCAAAAACACGCAGTACTTC. Translating it yields CARGLRAKNTQYF.

V usage is TRBV3-1 and J usage is TRBJ2-5; 10 bases fit TRBD1. The DNA end favors TRBJ2-7, so the J call may be wrong. CDR3 length: 15 residues. The V gene's germline CDR1 is LGHDT and CDR2 YNNKEL (reference sequence). DNA for the CDR3: TGTGCCAGCAGCCAACCGGGACAGGGGACGTACGAGCAGTACTTC. Its protein is CASSQPGQGTYEQYF.

This chain connects TRBV3-1 to TRBJ2-3; TRBD2 matches 8 bases. CDR3 length: 14 amino acids. Looked up from germline, CDR1 is LGHDT and CDR2 is YNNKEL (reference sequence). The V segment lost 1 base and the J segment 10 bases; nucleotides outside the gene matches: 7. The CDR3 sequence is CASSQGAGTSPQYF. CDR3 nucleotide sequence: TGTGCCAGCAGCCAAGGCGCCGGGACTAGTCCGCAGTATTTT.

Here the CDR3 reads CASTLGRGGNIQYF. The CDR3 DNA is TGTGCCAGCACCCTCGGGAGGGGCGGAAACATTCAGTACTTC. The chain uses TRBV7-2 and TRBJ2-4; 8 bases line up with TRBD2. Germline CDR1 and CDR2: SGHTA and FQGNSA. The V gene end was trimmed by 7 bases and the J gene end by 6 bases; junction bases not matched to a gene: 8. The CDR3 is 14 residues long.

The chain recombines TRBV10-1 with TRBJ2-2, with D perhaps matching TRBD2 (6 bases). Trimming shortened V by 2 bases and J by 13 bases, and 29 bases separated the two germline ends. CDR1 and CDR2 (germline): WNHNN, SYGVQD (reference sequence). The CDR3 runs to 18 residues. The CDR3 coding sequence is TGCGCCAGCAGTGAGGGGGCTCGCGGGGATGCGAACACCGGGACGCTGTTTTTT. Its protein product is CASSEGARGDANTGTLFF.

The V gene is TRBV4-1, the J gene TRBJ2-5; possible D gene TRBD1, 5 bases. The V and J ends lost 0 bases and 13 bases respectively, with 15 bases between them. Germline V lookup: CDR1 MGHRA, CDR2 YSYEKL. The CDR3 runs 13 residues. CDR3 sequence (DNA): TGCGCCAGCAGCCAAGATCAGGTCAGGGAACCGTACTTC. It encodes CASSQDQVREPYF.

This chain links TRBV10-1 with TRBJ2-1; tentative D call: TRBD2 (6 bases). Per germline, CDR1 WNHNN and CDR2 SYGVQD (reference sequence). The CDR3 is 16 residues long. Trimming left V 4 bases short and J 3 bases short, with 16 bases between. The CDR3 is CASSVGGRINYNEQFF. The CDR3 region has the DNA TGCGCCAGCAGTGTTGGAGGGCGGATTAACTACAATGAGCAGTTCTTC.

This chain connects TRBV5-1 to TRBJ2-3, with no clear D. Germline V gene data show CDR1 as SGHRS and CDR2 as YFSETQ. The CDR3 runs 15 residues. V was pared by 6 bases and J by 0 bases, with 14 bases between. The CDR3 region is CASKIGLPSTDTQYF. The CDR3 DNA is TGCGCCAGCAAAATAGGTCTCCCTAGCACAGATACGCAGTATTTT.

This clonotype has a handful of counts. The V and J genes are TRBV10-1 and TRBJ2-2, with 11 bases identical to TRBD2. Germline V gene lookup returns CDR1 WNHNN and CDR2 SYGVQD (reference sequence). This CDR3 contains 15 residues. The junction had 3 bases not matched to a gene; V was cut back by 6 bases and J by 3 bases. This chain's CDR3 is CASSLLAGDTGELFF. The CDR3 region has the DNA TGCGCCAGCAGCTTACTAGCGGGGGACACCGGGGAGCTGTTTTTT.

This clonotype was seen ten or more times. V and J are TRBV10-2 and TRBJ2-4; 8 nucleotides agree with TRBD2. V dropped 6 bases and J dropped 9; count of bases not matched to a gene: 13. CDR1 is WSHSY, CDR2 SAAADI, per germline. The CDR3 spans 15 residues. CDR3 bases: TGCGCCAGCAGCCCGGCCGGGGGCGGGGGGTTCATTCAGTACTTC. Its translation is CASSPAGGGGFIQYF.

This clonotype has ten or more counts. This chain connects TRBV7-9 to TRBJ2-3; D is unresolved. The CDR3 covers 15 residues. V was clipped by 4 bases and J by 2 bases, with 13 bases between them. Germline CDR1 is SEHNR and CDR2 is FQNEAQ (reference sequence). CDR3 nucleotide sequence: TGTGCCAGCAGCTCACGAGAGGCGAACACAGATACGCAGTATTTT. It yields the protein CASSSREANTDTQYF.

The rearrangement links TRBV27 to TRBJ2-1; a weak D match, TRBD2 (5 bases). Germline CDR1 and CDR2: MNHEY and SMNVEV (reference sequence). CDR3 length equals 12 residues. Trimming stripped 5 bases from V and 8 bases from J, with 10 bases between. As DNA, the CDR3 is TGTGCCAGCAGTCGGGGTGCGCATGAGCAGTTCTTC. It codes for CASSRGAHEQFF.

This chain joins TRBV6-1 and TRBJ2-5; D perhaps matches TRBD1 (5 bases). The length of the CDR3 is 13 residues. Trimming removed 6 bases from V and 3 bases from J, with 11 bases in between. Germline values: CDR1 MNHNS, CDR2 SASEGT. Here the CDR3 DNA reads TGTGCCAGCAGACAACACAGGAAAGAGACCCAGTACTTC. Its translation is CASRQHRKETQYF.

Comment on this clonotype: A read error may account for a junction end that differs from germline. This rearrangement joins TRBV6-5 to TRBJ2-2, with D perhaps given as TRBD1 or TRBD2 (5 bases each). The CDR3 covers 14 residues. From germline, CDR1 is MNHEY and CDR2 SVGAGI. CDR3 loop: CAGLYVGNSRELVF. CDR3 bases: TGTGCCGGCCTTTACGTCGGGAACAGCAGGGAGCTCGTTTTT.

This clonotype showed up just once. The chain uses TRBV3-1 and TRBJ2-3; D is unclear. The CDR3 loop spans 14 amino acids. Per the germline V gene, CDR1 is LGHDT and CDR2 is YNNKEL (reference sequence). Trimming stripped 4 bases from V and 0 bases from J, with 8 bases between. As DNA, the CDR3 is TGTGCCAGCAGCCGTCGTTTCAGCACAGATACGCAGTATTTT. It codes for CASSRRFSTDTQYF.